The 13 T cell receptor beta chains below all came from one sample that was sequenced in a study of T cells in Graves' hyperthyroidism and ophthalmopathy. Amplified TCR beta CDR3 regions derived from RNA transcripts. HTBI primers were used for first-round RT-PCR of the TCR CDR3. One entry per CDR3 protein results from TCRdb running MiXCR on the multiplex PCR reads. Of a few hundred thousand distinct CDR3 sequences in the sample, about 45% were seen once. The sequenced sample consisted of peripheral blood or thyroid tissue (not recorded which). These TCRs come from a woman aged 18-29 years with Graves' hyperthyroidism.

This rearrangement joins TRBV19 to TRBJ1-2; tentatively, D is TRBD1 (6 bases). Trimming stripped 4 bases from V and 6 bases from J, with 18 bases between. From germline, CDR1 is LNHDA and CDR2 SQIVND (reference sequence). The CDR3 has 15 residues. DNA for the CDR3: TGTGCCAGTAGTAGGACAGTCTCTGGGGCACATGGCTACACCTTC. Translation: CASSRTVSGAHGYTF.

Comments on this clonotype: A much bigger clone sits one base away, suggesting this may be a read error. The chain has TRBV7-2 and TRBJ2-5, with 7 bases that match TRBD1. Per germline, CDR1 SGHTA and CDR2 FQGNSA. The CDR3 is 15 amino acids. V lost 3 bases, J lost 7 bases, and 11 bases stayed unmatched. The CDR3 sequence: CASSFLPGTEGTQYF. In nucleotides, the CDR3 is TGTGCCAGCAGCTTTCTACCCGGGACAGAAGGGACCCAGTACTTC.

In its sample, this clonotype was seen many times. This sequence joins TRBV7-2 and TRBJ2-5; the D call may be TRBD1 or TRBD2 (5 bases each). Germline V gene data show CDR1 as SGHTA and CDR2 as FQGNSA. This CDR3 comprises 13 residues. The germline V and J ends were trimmed by 3 bases and 4 bases, with 9 bases remaining between them. The CDR3 here is CASSLTGGETQYF. CDR3 in DNA: TGTGCCAGCAGCTTGACTGGGGGAGAGACCCAGTACTTC.

This clonotype was recorded at least ten times. The rearrangement links TRBV13 to TRBJ1-5, with 7 bases matching TRBD1. The ends lost 3 bases at V and 1 base at J; junction bases unmatched: 6. Germline V gene sequence: CDR1 PRHDT, CDR2 FYEKMQ (reference sequence). The length of the CDR3 is 16 residues. CDR3 in DNA: TGTGCCAGCAGCTTCGCCGGCAGGGGGAGCAATCAGCCCCAGCATTTT. Its translation: CASSFAGRGSNQPQHF. Full variable domain (missing parts from reference TRBV13 and TRBJ1-5): AAGVIQSPRHLIKEKRETATLKCYPIPRHDTVYWYQQGPGQDPQFLISFYEKMQSDKGSIPDRFSAQQFSDYHSELNMSSLELGDSALYFCASSFAGRGSNQPQHFGDGTRLSIL.

This chain connects TRBV29-1 to TRBJ2-5; D unresolved. V lost 8 bases and J lost 0, with 13 bases in between. This CDR3 is 13 amino acids long. Looked up from germline, CDR1 is SQVTM and CDR2 is ANQGSEA. The CDR3 reads CSLASRDQETQYF. In DNA, the CDR3 is TGCAGCTTAGCTTCTAGGGACCAAGAGACCCAGTACTTC.

This chain uses TRBV4-2 with TRBJ2-2; D may match TRBD1 or TRBD2 (5 bases each). Trimming took 1 base from V and 9 from J, leaving 6 bases between them. The germline gives CDR1 LGHNA, CDR2 YNFKEQ. CDR3 length: 12 amino acids. In DNA form, the CDR3 reads TGTGCCAGCAGCCAAGGGGGGAGGGAGCTGTTTTTT. Its protein product is CASSQGGRELFF.

The V call is TRBV19, the J call TRBJ2-5, with 10 bases fitting TRBD1. The CDR3 consists of 14 residues. J was trimmed by 3 bases and V by 6 bases; bases with no gene match: 4. From germline, CDR1 is LNHDA and CDR2 SQIVND (reference sequence). The CDR3 loop is CASSGTGVEETQYF. The CDR3, as DNA: TGTGCCAGTAGCGGGACAGGGGTCGAAGAGACCCAGTACTTC. Full variable domain (rest looked up from reference TRBV19 and TRBJ2-5): DGGITQSPKYLFRKEGQNVTLSCEQNLNHDAMYWYRQDPGQGLRLIYYSQIVNDFQKGDIAEGYSVSREKKESFPLTVTSAQKNPTAFYLCASSGTGVEETQYFGPGTRLLVL.

The chain joins TRBV7-6 to TRBJ2-7, with 10 bases that match TRBD1. Germline CDR1 reads SGHVS; CDR2 reads FNYEAQ. V gave up 5 bases and J gave up 1 base; unmatched junction bases: 11. There are 17 residues in the CDR3. The DNA of the CDR3 is TGTGCCAGCAGCCACCGACAGGGGGCGAGTCCTTCCTACGAGCAGTACTTC. It specifies CASSHRQGASPSYEQYF.

On this clonotype itself: A much bigger clone sits one base away, suggesting this may be a read error. V is TRBV29-1 and J is TRBJ2-1; D gene ambiguous. Trimming removed 5 bases at V and 1 base at J, with 0 bases between. This CDR3 contains 10 residues. Germline-derived CDR1 and CDR2 are SQVTM and ANQGSEA. The CDR3 sequence is CSVSYNEQFF. Written as DNA, the CDR3 is TGCAGCGTTTCCTACAATGAGCAGTTCTTC.

This clonotype was observed many times. The genes are TRBV9 and TRBJ1-2; D perhaps matches TRBD1 (5 bases). CDR3 length: 13 amino acids. The V end lost 4 bases, the J end lost 7 bases, and 14 bases lay between the germline ends. The germline V gene encodes CDR1 SGDLS and CDR2 YYNGEE. The CDR3 DNA sequence: TGTGCCAGCAGCCCGGGGGGGGACGCTGGCTACACCTTC. The encoded protein is CASSPGGDAGYTF.

The chain carries TRBV15 and TRBJ1-5; D may be TRBD1 (5 bases). Trimming stripped 2 bases from V and 1 base from J, with 9 bases between. Germline V gene lookup returns CDR1 LNHNV and CDR2 YYDKDF (reference sequence). The CDR3 is 15 amino acids. The CDR3 spells CATSRQGRSNQPQHF. CDR3 nucleotides: TGTGCCACCAGCAGACAGGGAAGGAGCAATCAGCCCCAGCATTTT.

As regards this clonotype: A clone one base away is much larger, so this may be a read error. The chain carries TRBV4-2 and TRBJ1-6, with D tentatively TRBD1 (5 bases). Germline CDR1 reads LGHNA; CDR2 reads YNFKEQ. This CDR3 has 16 amino acids. The CDR3 sequence: CASSQVLAGRGSSLHF. The DNA of the CDR3 is TGTGCCAGCAGCCAAGTCTTAGCGGGGAGGGGTTCATCCCTCCACTTT.

To note about this clonotype: No conserved phenylalanine or tryptophan is present at the end of the CDR3, so a read error is the likely explanation. The chain carries TRBV5-4 and TRBJ2-5; D is perhaps TRBD1 (6 bases). Germline assignment: CDR1 SGHNT and CDR2 YYREEE (reference sequence). V gave up 0 bases and J gave up 3 bases, with 9 bases separating them. This CDR3 is built from 14 residues. Here the CDR3 DNA reads TGTGCCAGCAGCTTGGGGGGGCGGGAAGAGACCCAGTACGTC. Its translation: CASSLGGREETQYV.